Presented here are 6 T cell receptor beta chains from one specimen sequenced in a study of identical twins. TCRdb passed the 5' RACE reads through MiXCR, listing each CDR3 protein once. The sample has approximately 410,000 distinct CDR3 sequences, around a sixth seen once. Source material: naive T cells sorted from blood. The origin of the receptors is a man in his fifties in good health.

This clonotype was recorded a few times. The V call is TRBV10-3, the J call TRBJ2-3; D unclear. This CDR3 is built from 14 residues. The V end was cut by 0 bases, the J end by 1 base, with 5 bases between. The germline CDR1 and CDR2 sequences are ENHRY and SYGVKD. The CDR3 here is CAISESTGTDTQYF. The CDR3 DNA reads as TGTGCCATCAGTGAGTCAACGGGCACAGATACGCAGTATTTT.

The genes are TRBV5-1 and TRBJ2-7; maybe TRBD2 (6 bases). Trimming took 1 base from V and 1 from J, leaving 12 bases between them. The CDR3 covers 15 residues. CDR1 and CDR2 (germline): SGHRS, YFSETQ. CDR3 sequence: CASSLTGEASYEQYF. DNA of the CDR3: TGCGCCAGCAGCTTGACCGGGGAGGCGTCCTACGAGCAGTACTTC. Drawing the rest from reference TRBV5-1 and TRBJ2-7, the complete variable domain is KAGVTQTPRYLIKTRGQQVTLSCSPISGHRSVSWYQQTPGQGLQFLFEYFSETQRNKGNFPGRFSGRQFSNSRSEMNVSTLELGDSALYLCASSLTGEASYEQYFGPGTRLTVT.

This clonotype has more than one count but fewer than ten. V usage is TRBV5-1 and J usage is TRBJ2-3, with D perhaps matching TRBD1 (6 bases). The CDR3 loop spans 14 amino acids. CDR1 is SGHRS and CDR2 is YFSETQ in the germline V gene. V was shortened by 3 bases and J by 2 bases, with 10 bases between the two germline ends. The CDR3 DNA sequence: TGCGCCAGCAGCTCCGGACAGAACACAGATACGCAGTATTTT. It specifies CASSSGQNTDTQYF.

The chain employs TRBV20-1 and TRBJ1-5; D is undetermined. V dropped 2 bases and J dropped 2 bases, with 7 bases sitting between them. The CDR3 runs to 13 residues. Germline CDR1 and CDR2: DFQATT and SNEGSKA (reference sequence). The DNA of the CDR3 is TGCAGTGCTAGAATGGAGGGCAATCAGCCCCAGCATTTT. Translated, it gives CSARMEGNQPQHF.

V and J are TRBV5-1 and TRBJ1-2; D unclear. The CDR3 extends over 14 amino acids. Trimming shortened V by 2 bases and J by 3 bases, and 11 bases separated the two germline ends. CDR1 is SGHRS, CDR2 YFSETQ, per germline. CDR3 in amino acids: CASSFSPTDYGYTF. As DNA, the CDR3 is TGCGCCAGCAGCTTTTCCCCCACTGACTATGGCTACACCTTC.

In this sample, this clonotype turned up a few times. This chain connects TRBV7-8 to TRBJ2-5; D is ambiguous. The CDR3 has 11 residues. With 4 bases removed from V and 7 bases from J, the gap between germline ends came to 7 bases. Germline V gene sequence: CDR1 SGHVS, CDR2 FQNEAQ. CDR3 amino acids: CASSWTGTQYF. Here the CDR3 DNA reads TGTGCCAGCAGCTGGACCGGGACCCAGTACTTC.